Below, 20 T cell receptor beta chains from the same sample are listed, as sequenced in a study of T cells in Graves' hyperthyroidism and ophthalmopathy. Amplified TCR beta CDR3 regions came from RNA transcripts. The HTBI set primed first-round TCR CDR3 RT-PCR. TCRdb redid the calling of the multiplex PCR reads with MiXCR, one entry per CDR3 protein. The table lists more than 500,000 distinct CDR3 sequences, 12% to 15% of them singletons. The sequenced material came from blood. Source of these receptors: a woman aged 40 to 50 with Graves' hyperthyroidism.

This clonotype came up many times. The genes are TRBV12-3 or TRBV12-4 and TRBJ1-1; 9 nucleotides align to TRBD1. The CDR3 contains 16 residues. V trimming: 4 bases; J trimming: 0 bases; junction bases outside the gene matches: 6. The CDR3 here is CASSYNRGPLNTEAFF. In DNA, the CDR3 is TGTGCCAGCAGTTATAACAGGGGGCCCTTGAACACTGAAGCTTTCTTT.

The chain recombines TRBV7-2 with TRBJ1-4; 9 bases line up with TRBD1. Germline CDR1 and CDR2: SGHTA and FQGNSA. CDR3 length: 17 residues. The junction had 10 bases not matched to a gene; V was cut back by 0 bases and J by 8 bases. The CDR3 bases are TGTGCCAGCAGCTTAGCGCACGTTGGGACAGGGCAAGAAAAACTGTTTTTT. Its translation: CASSLAHVGTGQEKLFF.

This clonotype came up many times. This chain links TRBV20-1 with TRBJ2-6, with 7 bases lining up with TRBD2. The trim removed 0 bases at V and 2 bases at J, leaving 4 bases unmatched. Germline CDR1 reads DFQATT; CDR2 reads SNEGSKA (reference sequence). This CDR3 region has 16 residues. CDR3 coding DNA: TGCAGTGCTAGAGAGGTGGGAGGGGCTGGGGCCAACGTCCTGACTTTC. It is translated as CSAREVGGAGANVLTF.

This clonotype has a count of ten or more. The chain uses TRBV5-4 and TRBJ2-4, with 8 bases that match TRBD1. V dropped 3 bases and J dropped 4; count of bases not matched to a gene: 9. The CDR3 extends over 16 amino acids. The V gene's germline CDR1 is SGHNT and CDR2 YYREEE (reference sequence). CDR3 sequence reads: CASSYQTDRAKNIQYF. The DNA of the CDR3 is TGTGCCAGCAGCTACCAAACGGACAGGGCGAAAAACATTCAGTACTTC.

V is TRBV13 and J is TRBJ2-4; weak D call: TRBD2 (6 bases). Germline V gene sequence: CDR1 PRHDT, CDR2 FYEKMQ (reference sequence). The CDR3 length is 14 residues. V gave up 6 bases and J gave up 0 bases, with 9 bases separating them. Here the CDR3 DNA reads TGTGCCAGCAGGGGGGGATTAGCCAAAAACATTCAGTACTTC. Protein: CASRGGLAKNIQYF. The whole variable domain, filled in from reference TRBV13 and TRBJ2-4, reads AAGVIQSPRHLIKEKRETATLKCYPIPRHDTVYWYQQGPGQDPQFLISFYEKMQSDKGSIPDRFSAQQFSDYHSELNMSSLELGDSALYFCASRGGLAKNIQYFGAGTRLSVL.

This clonotype was detected ten times or more. The CDR3 coding sequence is TGTGCCAGCAGGTCAGGGCCTGGAGAGACCCAGTACTTC. Its protein product is CASRSGPGETQYF. The chain has TRBV2 and TRBJ2-5, with D possibly being TRBD1 (5 bases). The CDR3 loop spans 13 amino acids. Trimming removed 6 bases at V and 4 bases at J, with 12 bases between. Germline V gene lookup returns CDR1 SNHLY and CDR2 FYNNEI. Full variable domain (remainder filled in from reference TRBV2 and TRBJ2-5): EPEVTQTPSHQVTQMGQEVILRCVPISNHLYFYWYRQILGQKVEFLVSFYNNEISEKSEIFDDQFSVERPDGSNFTLKIRSTKLEDSAMYFCASRSGPGETQYFGPGTRLLVL.

This clonotype was counted at least ten times. The chain uses TRBV28 and TRBJ1-2; unclear D gene. The CDR3 consists of 14 residues. Per the germline V gene, CDR1 is MDHEN and CDR2 is SYDVKM. Trimming stripped 3 bases from V and 4 bases from J, with 12 bases between. CDR3 DNA sequence: TGTGCCAGCAGTTTCGGTCCAGTAAGCTATGGCTACACCTTC. This gives the protein CASSFGPVSYGYTF.

The chain is built from TRBV29-1 and TRBJ2-3; D uncertain. Germline V gene lookup returns CDR1 SQVTM and CDR2 ANQGSEA. The CDR3 runs to 15 residues. The V and J ends lost 1 base and 1 base respectively, with 12 bases between them. CDR3 amino acids: CSVEGTVGGTDTQYF. As DNA, the CDR3 is TGCAGCGTTGAAGGGACGGTGGGTGGCACAGATACGCAGTATTTT.

In its sample, this clonotype was seen many times. The V and J genes are TRBV18 and TRBJ2-7, with a tentative D call TRBD1 (6 bases). Germline CDR1 reads KGHSH; CDR2 reads LQKENI. The CDR3 covers 14 residues. Trimming stripped 8 bases from V and 4 bases from J, with 18 bases between. The CDR3 region is CASARTDQLYEQYF. The CDR3 DNA follows: TGTGCCAGCGCCCGGACAGACCAACTTTACGAGCAGTACTTC.

This clonotype was detected a few times. At one end the junction does not follow the germline gene, possibly because of a read error. V gene TRBV7-7 combines with J gene TRBJ2-2; D is uncertain. Germline loops: CDR1 SSHAT, CDR2 FNYEAQ (reference sequence). The CDR3 contains 13 residues. The CDR3 spells CASSQERTGELFF. CDR3 nucleotide sequence: TGTGCTAGCAGCCAGGAGAGGACCGGGGAGCTGTTTTTT. The full variable domain, completed using reference TRBV7-7 and TRBJ2-2, is GAGVSQSPRYKVTKRGQDVTLRCDPISSHATLYWYQQALGQGPEFLTYFNYEAQPDKSGLPSDRFSAERPEGSISTLTIQRTEQRDSAMYRCASSQERTGELFFGEGSRLTVL.

This clonotype has at least ten counts. The gene calls are TRBV11-2 and TRBJ2-1, with D possibly matching TRBD2 (6 bases). This CDR3 has 15 residues. V was trimmed by 5 bases and J by 0 bases, leaving 11 bases between them. CDR1 and CDR2 (germline): SGHAT, FQNNGV. CDR3 sequence reads: CASSRLVSSYNEQFF. CDR3 DNA sequence: TGTGCCAGCAGCCGACTAGTCAGCTCCTACAATGAGCAGTTCTTC.

This clonotype was seen at least ten times. CDR3 sequence reads: CATKDRGSYEQFF. DNA of the CDR3: TGTGCCACCAAAGACAGGGGATCATATGAGCAGTTCTTC. The chain uses TRBV2 and TRBJ2-1; 8 nucleotides line up with TRBD1. V shed 10 bases, J shed 8 bases, and the junction held 10 bases outside the gene matches. The CDR3 has 13 residues. Germline V lookup: CDR1 SNHLY, CDR2 FYNNEI.

This clonotype has only a few counts. The chain couples TRBV9 to TRBJ2-3; D remains unclear. Trimming removed 0 bases from V and 0 bases from J, with 11 bases in between. Germline CDR1 reads SGDLS; CDR2 reads YYNGEE. The length of the CDR3 is 16 residues. The CDR3 coding sequence is TGTGCCAGCAGCGTAGCTTTATTGCCCAGCACAGATACGCAGTATTTT. Translating gives CASSVALLPSTDTQYF.

In this sample, this clonotype turned up many times. This chain uses TRBV30 with TRBJ1-2; no clear D. V lost 7 bases to trimming and J lost 7 bases, with 10 bases between them. CDR1 is GTSNPN, CDR2 SVGIG, per germline (reference sequence). This CDR3 spans 10 amino acids. The CDR3 DNA reads TGTGCCTCATCGGGGAGTGGCTACACCTTC. It yields the protein CASSGSGYTF.

The sample holds many counts of this clonotype. V usage is TRBV6-5 and J usage is TRBJ1-1, with a weak D call TRBD1 (5 bases). Germline CDR1 MNHEY, CDR2 SVGAGI. This CDR3 contains 15 residues. V was cut by 0 bases and J by 1 base, with 9 bases left in between. The CDR3: CASSYSTESNTEAFF. In DNA, the CDR3 is TGTGCCAGCAGTTACTCGACAGAGTCGAACACTGAAGCTTTCTTT.

This clonotype was picked up many times. This rearrangement joins TRBV10-1 to TRBJ2-3, with 8 bases lining up with TRBD2. CDR3 length equals 14 residues. The ends lost 3 bases at V and 3 bases at J; junction bases unmatched: 2. Germline V gives CDR1 WNHNN, CDR2 SYGVQD (reference sequence). The CDR3, as DNA: TGCGCCAGCAGTGACGGACTAGCTACAGATACGCAGTATTTT. Its protein product is CASSDGLATDTQYF.

This clonotype was recorded at least ten times. The chain links TRBV6-6 to TRBJ2-7; possible D gene TRBD1, 6 bases. CDR1 and CDR2 from the germline V gene are MNHNY and SVGAGI (reference sequence). V dropped 0 bases and J dropped 1 base, with 7 bases sitting between them. The CDR3 runs to 14 residues. In DNA form, the CDR3 reads TGTGCCAGCAGTTACTCGGACAGTTCCTACGAGCAGTACTTC. It specifies CASSYSDSSYEQYF.

The chain carries TRBV12-3 or TRBV12-4 and TRBJ2-5; the D is unclear. The CDR3 has 12 amino acids. Deletions cut 4 bases from V and 4 bases from J, with 7 bases between. The CDR3: CASSWMGETQYF. CDR3 in DNA: TGTGCCAGCAGTTGGATGGGAGAGACCCAGTACTTC.

The V and J genes are TRBV20-1 and TRBJ2-1; possibly TRBD2 for D (6 bases). V was pared by 3 bases and J by 4 bases, with 19 bases between. This CDR3 has 16 amino acids. The germline V gene has CDR1 DFQATT and CDR2 SNEGSKA (reference sequence). The CDR3 loop is CSARGFSGESYNEQFF. CDR3 in DNA: TGCAGTGCTAGGGGCTTTTCGGGAGAGTCGTACAATGAGCAGTTCTTC.

The rearrangement links TRBV12-3 or TRBV12-4 to TRBJ2-5, with 7 positions matching TRBD1. CDR3 length: 15 amino acids. V was clipped by 5 bases and J by 0 bases; unmatched bases: 6. CDR3 nucleotides: TGTGCCAGCAGTGCTAGGGACAGCTACCAAGAGACCCAGTACTTC. Translation: CASSARDSYQETQYF.